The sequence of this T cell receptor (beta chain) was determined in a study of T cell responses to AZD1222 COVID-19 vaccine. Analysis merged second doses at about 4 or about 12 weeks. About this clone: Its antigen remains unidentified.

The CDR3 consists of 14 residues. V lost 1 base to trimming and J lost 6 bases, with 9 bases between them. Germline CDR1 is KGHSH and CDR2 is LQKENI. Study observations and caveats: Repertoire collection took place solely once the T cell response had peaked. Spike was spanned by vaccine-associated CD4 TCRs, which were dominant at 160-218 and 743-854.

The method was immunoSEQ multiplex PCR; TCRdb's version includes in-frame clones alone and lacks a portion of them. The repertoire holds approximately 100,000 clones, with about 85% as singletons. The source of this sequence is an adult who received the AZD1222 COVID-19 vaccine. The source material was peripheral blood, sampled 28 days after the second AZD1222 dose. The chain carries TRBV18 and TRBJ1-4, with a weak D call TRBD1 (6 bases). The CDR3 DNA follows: TGTGCCAGCTCACCACAGGGGGTGGATGAAAAACTGTTTTTT. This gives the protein CASSPQGVDEKLFF.